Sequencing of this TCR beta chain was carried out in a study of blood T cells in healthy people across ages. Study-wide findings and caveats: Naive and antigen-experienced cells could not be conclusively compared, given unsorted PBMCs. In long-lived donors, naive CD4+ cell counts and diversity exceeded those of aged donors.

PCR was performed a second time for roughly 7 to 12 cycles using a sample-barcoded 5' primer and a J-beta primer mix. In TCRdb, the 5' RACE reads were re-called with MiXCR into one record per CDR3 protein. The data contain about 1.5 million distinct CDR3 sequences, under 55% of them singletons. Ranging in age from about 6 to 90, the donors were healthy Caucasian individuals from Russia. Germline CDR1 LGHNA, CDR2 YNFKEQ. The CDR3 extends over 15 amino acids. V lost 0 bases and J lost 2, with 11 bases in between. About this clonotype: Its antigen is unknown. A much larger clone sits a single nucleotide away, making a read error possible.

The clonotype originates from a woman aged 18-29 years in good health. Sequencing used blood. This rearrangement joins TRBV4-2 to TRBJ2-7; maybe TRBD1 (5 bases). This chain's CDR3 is CASSQDDSFPYEQYF. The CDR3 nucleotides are TGTGCCAGCAGCCAAGACGACAGTTTCCCCTACGAGCAGTACTTC.